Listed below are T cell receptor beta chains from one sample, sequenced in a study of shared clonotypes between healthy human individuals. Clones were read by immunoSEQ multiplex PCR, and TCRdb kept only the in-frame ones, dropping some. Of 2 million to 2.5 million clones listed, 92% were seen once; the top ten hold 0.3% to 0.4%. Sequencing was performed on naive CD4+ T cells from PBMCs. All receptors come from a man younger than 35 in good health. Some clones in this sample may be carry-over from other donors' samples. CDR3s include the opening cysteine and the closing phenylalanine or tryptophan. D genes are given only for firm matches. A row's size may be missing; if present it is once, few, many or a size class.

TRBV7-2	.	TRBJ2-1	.	CASSSSSGQYNEQFF	TGTGCCAGCAGCTCATCTAGCGGACAGTACAATGAGCAGTTCTTC
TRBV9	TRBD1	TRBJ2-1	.	CASSAPGQGVTNEQFF	TGTGCCAGCAGCGCCCCGGGACAGGGGGTTACTAATGAGCAGTTCTTC
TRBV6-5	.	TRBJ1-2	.	CASSEHGTEYGYTF	TGTGCCAGCAGTGAACACGGGACGGAGTATGGCTACACCTTC
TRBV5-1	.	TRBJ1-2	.	CASSLGEVDGYTF	TGCGCCAGCAGCTTGGGAGAGGTCGATGGCTACACCTTC
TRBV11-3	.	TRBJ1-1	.	CASSLASTGLAFF	TGTGCCAGCAGCTTAGCGTCTACAGGACTGGCTTTCTTT
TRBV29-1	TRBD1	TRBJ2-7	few	CSAGTGTREQYF	TGCAGCGCCGGGACAGGGACGAGGGAGCAGTACTTC
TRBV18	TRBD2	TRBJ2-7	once	CASSRGTSGTSEQYF	TGTGCCAGCTCACGGGGGACTAGCGGAACGTCGGAGCAGTACTTC
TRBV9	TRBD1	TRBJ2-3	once	CASSATGESGDTQYF	TGTGCCAGCAGCGCCACAGGGGAGTCGGGCGATACGCAGTATTTT
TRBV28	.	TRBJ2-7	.	CASSNYEQYF	TGTGCCAGTAGCAATTACGAGCAGTACTTC
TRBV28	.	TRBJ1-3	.	CASRYFKAHAGNTIYF	TGTGCCAGCAGGTATTTCAAGGCACATGCTGGAAACACCATATATTTT
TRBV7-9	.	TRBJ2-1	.	CASSRGPGYYNEQFF	TGTGCCAGCAGCAGAGGCCCAGGTTACTACAATGAGCAGTTCTTC
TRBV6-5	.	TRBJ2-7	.	CASRRRQDYPYEQYF	TGTGCCAGCAGACGACGACAGGATTACCCCTACGAGCAGTACTTC
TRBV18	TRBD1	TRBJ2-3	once	CASSPNVDRVTDTQYF	TGTGCCAGCTCACCTAATGTGGACAGGGTTACAGATACGCAGTATTTT
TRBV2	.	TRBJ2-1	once	CASSLQGEQFF	TGTGCCAGCAGTCTACAGGGAGAGCAGTTCTTC
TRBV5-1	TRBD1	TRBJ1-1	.	CASSLGQAGTANTEAFF	TGCGCCAGCAGCCTAGGACAGGCGGGGACTGCGAACACTGAAGCTTTCTTT
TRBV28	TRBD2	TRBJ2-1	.	CASLGGSGRKSSYNEQFF	TGTGCCAGCTTGGGGGGTAGCGGGAGGAAAAGCTCCTACAATGAGCAGTTCTTC
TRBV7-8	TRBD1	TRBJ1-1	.	CASSFQRTGGVTEAFF	TGTGCCAGCAGCTTCCAACGGACAGGGGGTGTTACTGAAGCTTTCTTT
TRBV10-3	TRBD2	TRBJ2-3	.	CASSGTSGPDTQYF	TGTGCCAGCTCCGGGACTAGCGGGCCAGATACGCAGTATTTT
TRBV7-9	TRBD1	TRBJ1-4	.	CASSPSGTGVEKLFF	TGTGCCAGCAGCCCGTCCGGGACAGGGGTTGAAAAACTGTTTTTT
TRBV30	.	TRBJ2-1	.	CACQVGAGSYNEQFF	TGTGCCTGCCAGGTAGGAGCGGGCTCCTACAATGAGCAGTTCTTC
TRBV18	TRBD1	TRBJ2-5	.	CASSTDRGETQYF	TGTGCCAGCTCAACGGACAGGGGAGAGACCCAGTACTTC
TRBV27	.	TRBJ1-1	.	CASRHVRVNTEAFF	TGTGCCAGCAGACATGTTAGGGTGAACACTGAAGCTTTCTTT
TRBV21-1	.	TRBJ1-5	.	CASSGKGTAFYSNQPQHF	TGTGCCAGCAGCGGAAAAGGGACAGCCTTTTATAGCAATCAGCCCCAGCATTTT
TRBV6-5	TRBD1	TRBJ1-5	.	CASRLGQAYNQPQHF	TGTGCCAGCAGGCTAGGACAGGCTTACAATCAGCCCCAGCATTTT
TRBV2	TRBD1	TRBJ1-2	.	CASRRDRGDYGYTF	TGTGCCAGCAGGAGGGACAGGGGAGACTATGGCTACACCTTC
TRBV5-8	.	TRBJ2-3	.	CASSSLVGTDTQYF	TGTGCCAGCAGCTCGTTAGTTGGAACAGATACGCAGTATTTT
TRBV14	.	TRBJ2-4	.	CASSLLMGSGIQYF	TGTGCCAGCAGCCTACTCATGGGGTCAGGCATTCAGTACTTC
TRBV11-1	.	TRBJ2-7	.	CASSGDHRVAYEQYF	TGTGCCAGCAGCGGAGATCACAGGGTTGCCTACGAGCAGTACTTC
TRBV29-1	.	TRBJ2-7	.	CSVVAVLGGQYF	TGCAGCGTTGTGGCAGTCCTCGGAGGGCAGTACTTC
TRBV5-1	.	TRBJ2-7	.	CASSSEQGSEQYF	TGCGCCAGCAGCTCGGAGCAGGGGTCTGAGCAGTACTTC
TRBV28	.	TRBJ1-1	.	CASALGQGRNTEAFF	TGTGCCAGCGCCCTGGGGCAGGGTAGGAACACTGAAGCTTTCTTT
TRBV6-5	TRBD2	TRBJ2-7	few	CASSPVAGAVQQYF	TGTGCCAGCAGCCCCGTCGCGGGAGCGGTTCAGCAGTACTTC
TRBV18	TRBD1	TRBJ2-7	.	CASSPPRTGGSEQYF	TGTGCCAGCTCACCCCCTAGGACAGGGGGCTCCGAGCAGTACTTC
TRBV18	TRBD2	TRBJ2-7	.	CASSPLAVAGGTGNEQYF	TGTGCCAGCTCACCACTTGCGGTGGCGGGAGGGACGGGTAACGAGCAGTACTTC
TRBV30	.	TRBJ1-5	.	CAWTKGTHQPQHF	TGTGCCTGGACGAAGGGGACCCATCAGCCCCAGCATTTT
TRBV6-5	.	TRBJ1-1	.	CASSYLGNTEAFF	TGTGCCAGCAGTTACCTTGGGAACACTGAAGCTTTCTTT
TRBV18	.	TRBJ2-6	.	CASSPRRAGANVLTF	TGTGCCAGCTCACCAAGAAGGGCTGGGGCCAACGTCCTGACTTTC
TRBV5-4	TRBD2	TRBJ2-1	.	CASSEGLAGTYNEQFF	TGTGCCAGCAGTGAGGGACTAGCGGGGACCTACAATGAGCAGTTCTTC
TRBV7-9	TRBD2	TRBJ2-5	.	CASSLGLAVETQYF	TGTGCCAGCAGCTTAGGACTAGCGGTTGAGACCCAGTACTTC
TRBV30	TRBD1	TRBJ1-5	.	CAWRDQQGAGANQPQHF	TGTGCCTGGAGAGACCAACAGGGGGCTGGGGCAAATCAGCCCCAGCATTTT
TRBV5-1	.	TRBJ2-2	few	CASSLVIAGELFF	TGCGCCAGCAGCTTGGTAATAGCCGGGGAGCTGTTTTTT
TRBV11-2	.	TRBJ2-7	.	CASSLDRGPSYEQYF	TGTGCCAGCAGCCTAGATAGGGGACCCTCCTACGAGCAGTACTTC
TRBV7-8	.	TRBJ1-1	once	CASSQQGAPEAFF	TGTGCCAGCAGCCAGCAGGGAGCGCCTGAAGCTTTCTTT
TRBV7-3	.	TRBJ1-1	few	CASSVTVNTEAFF	TGTGCCAGCAGCGTGACTGTGAACACTGAAGCTTTCTTT
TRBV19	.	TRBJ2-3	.	CASSRLDRGTDTQYF	TGTGCCAGTAGCCGGCTCGACCGGGGCACAGATACGCAGTATTTT
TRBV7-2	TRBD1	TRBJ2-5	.	CASSLSGQDLGTQYF	TGTGCCAGCAGCCTCAGCGGACAGGATCTGGGGACCCAGTACTTC
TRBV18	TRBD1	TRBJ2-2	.	CASSPQRKGAAGELFF	TGTGCCAGCTCACCCCAGCGAAAGGGGGCCGCCGGGGAGCTGTTTTTT
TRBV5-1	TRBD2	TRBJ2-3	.	CASSLGLAGVDTQYF	TGCGCCAGCAGCTTGGGACTAGCGGGAGTAGATACGCAGTATTTT
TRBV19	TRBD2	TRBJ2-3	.	CASSSPASGSSDTQYF	TGTGCCAGTAGTTCTCCGGCTAGCGGAAGTTCAGATACGCAGTATTTT
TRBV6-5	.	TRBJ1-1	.	CASSYDIWNTEAFF	TGTGCCAGCAGTTACGACATCTGGAACACTGAAGCTTTCTTT
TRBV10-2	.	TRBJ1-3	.	CASRYPTAPGNTIYF	TGCGCCAGCAGGTACCCGACAGCTCCTGGAAACACCATATATTTT
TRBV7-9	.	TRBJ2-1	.	CASDLGFSYNEQFF	TGTGCCAGCGACCTCGGGTTCTCCTACAATGAGCAGTTCTTC
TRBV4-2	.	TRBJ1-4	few	CASSQDFRSRWEKLFF	TGTGCCAGCAGCCAAGATTTCAGGTCGAGGTGGGAAAAACTGTTTTTT
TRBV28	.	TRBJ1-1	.	CAIKGGTEAFF	TGTGCCATAAAAGGAGGAACTGAAGCTTTCTTT
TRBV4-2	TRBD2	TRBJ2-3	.	CASSQVLLAGSDTQYF	TGTGCCAGCAGCCAAGTTCTACTAGCGGGGTCAGATACGCAGTATTTT
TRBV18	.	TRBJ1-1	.	CASSHSVSGGSNTEAFF	TGTGCCAGCTCACACTCAGTTTCGGGGGGGTCCAACACTGAAGCTTTCTTT
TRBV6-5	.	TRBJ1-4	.	CASSSQPWGEKLFF	TGTGCCAGCAGTTCCCAACCATGGGGGGAAAAACTGTTTTTT
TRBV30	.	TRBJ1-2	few	CAWSVPIGGNYTF	TGTGCCTGGAGTGTACCCATAGGGGGGAACTACACCTTC
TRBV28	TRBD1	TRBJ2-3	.	CASRTTGTLRTDTQYF	TGTGCCAGCAGGACGACAGGGACCTTACGCACAGATACGCAGTATTTT
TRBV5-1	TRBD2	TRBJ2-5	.	CASSLGFAGGPGETQYF	TGCGCCAGCAGCTTGGGTTTTGCGGGAGGGCCCGGTGAGACCCAGTACTTC